The rows below give T cell receptor beta chains drawn from one sample of a study of shared clonotypes between healthy human individuals. Using immunoSEQ multiplex PCR, the repertoire was profiled, and TCRdb retains in-frame clones only, with some absent. Of about 2 million clones listed, about 95% are singletons. The source material was naive CD8+ T cells sorted from blood. The receptors derive from a man aged 18 to 35 in good health. Both conserved end residues are part of each CDR3. The order of the fields is V gene, J gene, clone size, D gene, CDR3 DNA, CDR3 protein. The D gene is left open where the match is weak. The size entry is marked missing in some rows and otherwise reads once, few, many or a size class.

V gene: TRBV4-2; J gene: TRBJ2-2; clone size: NA; D gene: NA; CDR3 DNA: TGTGCCAGCAACCCCACTACCCCGGGCACCGGGGAGCTGTTTTTT; CDR3 protein: CASNPTTPGTGELFF
V gene: TRBV7-9; J gene: TRBJ2-7; clone size: NA; D gene: NA; CDR3 DNA: TGTGCCAGCAGCCCCAAGGGCTCCTACGAGCAGTACTTC; CDR3 protein: CASSPKGSYEQYF
V gene: TRBV28; J gene: TRBJ1-1; clone size: NA; D gene: NA; CDR3 DNA: TGTGCCAGCAGTCACGACTCACACGCGATCGGGGATTGGCGGAACACTGAAGCTTTCTTT; CDR3 protein: CASSHDSHAIGDWRNTEAFF
V gene: TRBV7-9; J gene: TRBJ1-6; clone size: NA; D gene: NA; CDR3 DNA: TGTGCCAGCAGCTTAGCCCCGGACAGCCCAGGGGTGTATAATTCACCCCTCCACTTT; CDR3 protein: CASSLAPDSPGVYNSPLHF
V gene: TRBV10-2; J gene: TRBJ2-1; clone size: once; D gene: TRBD2; CDR3 DNA: TGCGCCAGCAGTGAAGGTAGCGGGAGCTATGAGCAGTTCTTC; CDR3 protein: CASSEGSGSYEQFF
V gene: TRBV7-9; J gene: TRBJ1-1; clone size: NA; D gene: NA; CDR3 DNA: TGTGCCAGCAGCTTACCTTGGGCTAACACTGAAGCTTTCTTT; CDR3 protein: CASSLPWANTEAFF
V gene: TRBV11-2; J gene: TRBJ2-7; clone size: once; D gene: TRBD2; CDR3 DNA: TGTGCCAGCAGCTTAGACGGAGGGGGACTAGCCGCCGAGCAGTACTTC; CDR3 protein: CASSLDGGGLAAEQYF
V gene: TRBV12-5; J gene: TRBJ2-1; clone size: NA; D gene: NA; CDR3 DNA: TGTGCTAGTGGCCAAAATGAGCAGTTCTTC; CDR3 protein: CASGQNEQFF
V gene: TRBV27; J gene: TRBJ2-7; clone size: NA; D gene: NA; CDR3 DNA: TGTGCCAGCAGTTTATCGGGGGGAATGCTCTACGAGCAGTACTTC; CDR3 protein: CASSLSGGMLYEQYF
V gene: TRBV7-9; J gene: TRBJ2-7; clone size: NA; D gene: NA; CDR3 DNA: TGTGCCAGCGGACCACCCGACAGGTGGAACGAGCAGTACTTC; CDR3 protein: CASGPPDRWNEQYF
V gene: TRBV5-1; J gene: TRBJ2-5; clone size: NA; D gene: TRBD2; CDR3 DNA: TGCGCCAGCAGAGGGACTAGCGGGAGTCGACAAGAGACCCAGTACTTC; CDR3 protein: CASRGTSGSRQETQYF
V gene: TRBV18; J gene: TRBJ1-1; clone size: NA; D gene: TRBD1; CDR3 DNA: TGTGCCAGCTCACCACCGCAGGGGGCGGCGAACACTGAAGCTTTCTTT; CDR3 protein: CASSPPQGAANTEAFF
V gene: TRBV11-2; J gene: TRBJ2-5; clone size: NA; D gene: TRBD2; CDR3 DNA: TGTGCCAGCAGCTTACCCTCCTTTCTAGCGGGGGGGCTAGAGACCCAGTACTTC; CDR3 protein: CASSLPSFLAGGLETQYF
V gene: TRBV5-8; J gene: TRBJ2-1; clone size: NA; D gene: NA; CDR3 DNA: TGTGCCAGCAGCTATATAGGTGAGCAGTTCTTC; CDR3 protein: CASSYIGEQFF
V gene: TRBV10-1; J gene: TRBJ2-5; clone size: NA; D gene: NA; CDR3 DNA: TGCGCCAGCAGTGAGTCGTCTTCAGGATTGGGGCCAGAGACCCAGTACTTC; CDR3 protein: CASSESSSGLGPETQYF
V gene: TRBV6-5; J gene: TRBJ2-7; clone size: NA; D gene: TRBD2; CDR3 DNA: TGTGCCAGCAGTTACAACGCGGGGGGGCCCTACGAGCAGTACTTC; CDR3 protein: CASSYNAGGPYEQYF
V gene: TRBV4-1; J gene: TRBJ2-7; clone size: once; D gene: NA; CDR3 DNA: TGCGCCAGCAGCCAAGTGGGGGATACCCACGAGCAGTACTTC; CDR3 protein: CASSQVGDTHEQYF
V gene: TRBV14; J gene: TRBJ2-5; clone size: NA; D gene: NA; CDR3 DNA: TGTGCCAGCAGCCAAGAAATCCGGGAGACCCAGTACTTC; CDR3 protein: CASSQEIRETQYF
V gene: TRBV2; J gene: TRBJ2-2; clone size: NA; D gene: NA; CDR3 DNA: TGTGCCAGCAGTGATTGGGTTCAGAACGGGGAGCTGTTTTTT; CDR3 protein: CASSDWVQNGELFF
V gene: TRBV29-1; J gene: TRBJ2-5; clone size: NA; D gene: NA; CDR3 DNA: TGCAGCGTTGACGTCGGCGGGGGCCCTGAAGAGACCCAGTACTTC; CDR3 protein: CSVDVGGGPEETQYF
V gene: TRBV28; J gene: TRBJ1-2; clone size: NA; D gene: NA; CDR3 DNA: TGTGCCAGCAGCCCGGACAGCAACTATGGCTACACCTTC; CDR3 protein: CASSPDSNYGYTF
V gene: TRBV28; J gene: TRBJ1-1; clone size: NA; D gene: NA; CDR3 DNA: TGTGCCAGCAGTTGGGGTTCCGCCACAATGCCTTTCTTT; CDR3 protein: CASSWGSATMPFF
V gene: TRBV7-9; J gene: TRBJ2-7; clone size: NA; D gene: NA; CDR3 DNA: TGTGCCAGCAGCCTACCGATTGGGACGCAGGTCCCCTACGAGCAGTACTTC; CDR3 protein: CASSLPIGTQVPYEQYF
V gene: TRBV5-6; J gene: TRBJ2-7; clone size: NA; D gene: NA; CDR3 DNA: TGTGCCAGCAGCTCCCGGGACTCGAGCTCCTACGAGCAGTACTTC; CDR3 protein: CASSSRDSSSYEQYF
V gene: TRBV5-1; J gene: TRBJ2-4; clone size: NA; D gene: NA; CDR3 DNA: TGCGCCAGCAGCTGGGGGGACGGATCCAAAAACATTCAGTACTTC; CDR3 protein: CASSWGDGSKNIQYF
V gene: TRBV28; J gene: TRBJ1-4; clone size: NA; D gene: NA; CDR3 DNA: TGTGCCAGCAGCCCCGGGGGACGAGAAAAACTGTTTTTT; CDR3 protein: CASSPGGREKLFF
V gene: TRBV19; J gene: TRBJ2-7; clone size: once; D gene: NA; CDR3 DNA: TGTGCCAGTAGTACCGGACAGCTCTACTACGAGCAGTACTTC; CDR3 protein: CASSTGQLYYEQYF
V gene: TRBV5-1; J gene: TRBJ2-1; clone size: NA; D gene: TRBD1; CDR3 DNA: TGCGCCAGCAGCTTAGGGGGACAGGGAAGTCACAATGAGCAGTTCTTC; CDR3 protein: CASSLGGQGSHNEQFF
V gene: TRBV7-9; J gene: TRBJ2-3; clone size: NA; D gene: TRBD1; CDR3 DNA: TGTGCCAGCAGCCCTACCCCGGGACAGAGCACAGATACGCAGTATTTT; CDR3 protein: CASSPTPGQSTDTQYF
V gene: TRBV21-1; J gene: TRBJ1-1; clone size: NA; D gene: NA; CDR3 DNA: TGTGCCAGCAGCAAAGTAATGGGCCCGAACACTGAAGCTTTCTTT; CDR3 protein: CASSKVMGPNTEAFF
V gene: TRBV9; J gene: TRBJ2-7; clone size: NA; D gene: TRBD2; CDR3 DNA: TGTGCCAGCAGCTATCTCGGGGGGGACGAGCAGTACTTC; CDR3 protein: CASSYLGGDEQYF
V gene: TRBV6-4; J gene: TRBJ2-5; clone size: NA; D gene: NA; CDR3 DNA: TGTGCCAGCAGTGAGGGGGCGGAGTACCAAGAGACCCAGTACTTC; CDR3 protein: CASSEGAEYQETQYF
V gene: TRBV6-1; J gene: TRBJ1-1; clone size: NA; D gene: NA; CDR3 DNA: TGTGCCAGCAGTGAAGGGGGAATGAACACTGAAGCTTTCTTT; CDR3 protein: CASSEGGMNTEAFF
V gene: TRBV7-2; J gene: TRBJ2-7; clone size: NA; D gene: NA; CDR3 DNA: TGTGCCAGCAGCTTAATTCGGGACTTCTCCTACGAGCAGTACTTC; CDR3 protein: CASSLIRDFSYEQYF
V gene: TRBV13; J gene: TRBJ2-7; clone size: NA; D gene: NA; CDR3 DNA: TGTGCCAGCAGCTTAAGTGGAGGGAGGTACGAGCAGTACTTC; CDR3 protein: CASSLSGGRYEQYF
V gene: TRBV10-3; J gene: TRBJ2-7; clone size: NA; D gene: NA; CDR3 DNA: TGTGCCAGTTGGGACACTTCCTACGAGCAGTACTTC; CDR3 protein: CASWDTSYEQYF
V gene: TRBV25-1; J gene: TRBJ2-5; clone size: NA; D gene: NA; CDR3 DNA: TGTGCCAGCAACACTGGGACATTCGGAGAGACCCAGTACTTC; CDR3 protein: CASNTGTFGETQYF
V gene: TRBV9; J gene: TRBJ1-1; clone size: NA; D gene: NA; CDR3 DNA: TGTGCCAGCAGCGTAGGAGTTATGAACACTGAAGCTTTCTTT; CDR3 protein: CASSVGVMNTEAFF
V gene: TRBV9; J gene: TRBJ2-3; clone size: NA; D gene: TRBD2; CDR3 DNA: TGTGCCAGCAGTAAGACTAGCGGGAGCACAGATACGCAGTATTTT; CDR3 protein: CASSKTSGSTDTQYF
V gene: TRBV27; J gene: TRBJ2-2; clone size: NA; D gene: NA; CDR3 DNA: TGTGCCAGCAAGACAGGGGCGGGGGCGACGAACACCGGGGAGCTGTTTTTT; CDR3 protein: CASKTGAGATNTGELFF
V gene: TRBV4-2; J gene: TRBJ2-7; clone size: NA; D gene: NA; CDR3 DNA: TGTGCCAGCAGCCTCAGGGTCGCCTACGAGCAGTACTTC; CDR3 protein: CASSLRVAYEQYF
V gene: TRBV11-2; J gene: TRBJ2-1; clone size: NA; D gene: TRBD2; CDR3 DNA: TGTGCCAGCAGCCCAGCGACTAGCGGGGGAAATGAGCAGTTCTTC; CDR3 protein: CASSPATSGGNEQFF
V gene: TRBV27; J gene: TRBJ2-3; clone size: NA; D gene: NA; CDR3 DNA: TGTGCCAGCAGTTTGGGGACGGCGACGGCAGATACGCAGTATTTT; CDR3 protein: CASSLGTATADTQYF
V gene: TRBV4-1; J gene: TRBJ2-3; clone size: once; D gene: TRBD1; CDR3 DNA: TGCGCCAGCAGCCAAGAGGACAGGTGGACAGATACGCAGTATTTT; CDR3 protein: CASSQEDRWTDTQYF
V gene: TRBV6-5; J gene: TRBJ2-2; clone size: NA; D gene: TRBD1; CDR3 DNA: TGTGCCAGCAGTTCCTGGGGACAGGGTCTAATCGGGGAGCTGTTTTTT; CDR3 protein: CASSSWGQGLIGELFF
V gene: TRBV13; J gene: TRBJ2-7; clone size: NA; D gene: NA; CDR3 DNA: TGTGCCAGCAGCTTGGGGACCACCTACGAGCAGTACTTC; CDR3 protein: CASSLGTTYEQYF
V gene: TRBV11-2; J gene: TRBJ2-1; clone size: NA; D gene: TRBD2; CDR3 DNA: TGTGCCAGCAGCTTCACAGCGGGGGGGCCGAGTGAGCAGTTCTTC; CDR3 protein: CASSFTAGGPSEQFF
V gene: TRBV9; J gene: TRBJ1-3; clone size: NA; D gene: TRBD1; CDR3 DNA: TGTGCCAGCAGCCGGACAGGGGGTGATGGAAACACCATATATTTT; CDR3 protein: CASSRTGGDGNTIYF
V gene: TRBV7-3; J gene: TRBJ2-3; clone size: NA; D gene: TRBD2; CDR3 DNA: TGTGCCAGCAGCTCCTTAGCGGGGGGGCCTCAGGTGAGCACAGATACGCAGTATTTT; CDR3 protein: CASSSLAGGPQVSTDTQYF
V gene: TRBV7-9; J gene: TRBJ2-7; clone size: few; D gene: TRBD2; CDR3 DNA: TGTGCCAGCAGCTCGGGACTAGTCGACGAGCAGTACTTC; CDR3 protein: CASSSGLVDEQYF
V gene: TRBV6-5; J gene: TRBJ1-1; clone size: once; D gene: NA; CDR3 DNA: TGTGCCAGCAGTTCCAAGGCAGCTTTCTTT; CDR3 protein: CASSSKAAFF
V gene: TRBV6-1; J gene: TRBJ1-1; clone size: NA; D gene: NA; CDR3 DNA: TGTGCCAGCAGTGAAATTCGGGGTGAAGCTTTCTTT; CDR3 protein: CASSEIRGEAFF
V gene: TRBV28; J gene: TRBJ2-7; clone size: NA; D gene: TRBD2; CDR3 DNA: TGTGCCAGCAGTTTATCTCTAGCGGGGAGAAACTACGAGCAGTACTTC; CDR3 protein: CASSLSLAGRNYEQYF
V gene: TRBV19; J gene: TRBJ2-7; clone size: NA; D gene: TRBD1; CDR3 DNA: TGTGCCAGTAGTATAGTAGGGGGCCTCATCCCCTACGAGCAGTACTTC; CDR3 protein: CASSIVGGLIPYEQYF